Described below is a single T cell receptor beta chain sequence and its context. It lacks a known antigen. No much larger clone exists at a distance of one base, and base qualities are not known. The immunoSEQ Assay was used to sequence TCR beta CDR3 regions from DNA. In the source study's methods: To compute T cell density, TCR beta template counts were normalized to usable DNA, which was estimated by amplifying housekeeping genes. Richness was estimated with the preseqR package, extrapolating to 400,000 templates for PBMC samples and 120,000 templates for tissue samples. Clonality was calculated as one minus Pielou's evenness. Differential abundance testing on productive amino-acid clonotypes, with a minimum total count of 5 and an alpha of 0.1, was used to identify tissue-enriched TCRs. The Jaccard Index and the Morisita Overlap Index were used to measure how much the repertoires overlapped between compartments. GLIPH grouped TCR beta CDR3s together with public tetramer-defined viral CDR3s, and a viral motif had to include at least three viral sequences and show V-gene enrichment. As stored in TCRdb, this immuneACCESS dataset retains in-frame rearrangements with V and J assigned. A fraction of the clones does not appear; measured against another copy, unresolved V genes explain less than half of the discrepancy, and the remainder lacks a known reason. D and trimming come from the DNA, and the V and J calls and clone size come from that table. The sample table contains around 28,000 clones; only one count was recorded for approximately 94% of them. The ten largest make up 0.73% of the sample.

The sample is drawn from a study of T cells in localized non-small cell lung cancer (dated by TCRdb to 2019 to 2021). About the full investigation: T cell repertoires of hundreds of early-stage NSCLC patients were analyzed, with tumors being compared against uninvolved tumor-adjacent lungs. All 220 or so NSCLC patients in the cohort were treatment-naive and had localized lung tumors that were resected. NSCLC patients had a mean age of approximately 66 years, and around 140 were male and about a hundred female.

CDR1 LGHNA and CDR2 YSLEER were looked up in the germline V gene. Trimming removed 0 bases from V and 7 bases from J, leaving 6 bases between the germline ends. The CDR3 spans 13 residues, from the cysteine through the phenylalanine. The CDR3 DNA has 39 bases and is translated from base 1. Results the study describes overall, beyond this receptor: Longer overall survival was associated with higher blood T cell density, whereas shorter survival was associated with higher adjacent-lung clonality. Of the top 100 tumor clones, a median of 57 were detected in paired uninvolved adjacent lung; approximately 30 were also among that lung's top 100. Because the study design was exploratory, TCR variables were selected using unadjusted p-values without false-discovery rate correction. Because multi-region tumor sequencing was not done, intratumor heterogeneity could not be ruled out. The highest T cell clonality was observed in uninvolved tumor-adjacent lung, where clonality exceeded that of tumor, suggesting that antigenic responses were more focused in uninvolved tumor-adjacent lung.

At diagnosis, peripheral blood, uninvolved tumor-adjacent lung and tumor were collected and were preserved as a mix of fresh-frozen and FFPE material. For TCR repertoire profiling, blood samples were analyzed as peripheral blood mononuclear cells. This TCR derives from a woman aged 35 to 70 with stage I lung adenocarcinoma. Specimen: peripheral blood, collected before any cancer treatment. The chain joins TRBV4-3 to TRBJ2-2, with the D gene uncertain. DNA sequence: TGCGCCAGCAGCCAAGACCCAATCGGGGAGCTGTTTTTT. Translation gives CASSQDPIGELFF.